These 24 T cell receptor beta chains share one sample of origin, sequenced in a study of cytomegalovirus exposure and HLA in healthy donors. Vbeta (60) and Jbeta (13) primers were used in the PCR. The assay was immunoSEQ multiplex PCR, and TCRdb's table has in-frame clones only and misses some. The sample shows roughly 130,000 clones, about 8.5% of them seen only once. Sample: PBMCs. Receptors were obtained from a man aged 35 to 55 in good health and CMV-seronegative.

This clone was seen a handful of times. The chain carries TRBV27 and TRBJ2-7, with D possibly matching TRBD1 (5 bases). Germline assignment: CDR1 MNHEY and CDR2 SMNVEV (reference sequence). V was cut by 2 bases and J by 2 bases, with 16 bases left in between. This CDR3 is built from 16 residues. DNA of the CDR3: TGTGCCAGCAGTTTAAGATCAGGGTTTTTTCCCTACGAGCAGTACTTC. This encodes CASSLRSGFFPYEQYF.

The CDR3 protein is CASSSLAGSEQYF. The CDR3 nucleotides read TGTGCCAGCAGCTCTCTAGCGGGTAGCGAGCAGTACTTC. This sequence joins TRBV7-9 and TRBJ2-7, with 8 bases matching TRBD2. Germline V gene sequence: CDR1 SEHNR, CDR2 FQNEAQ (reference sequence). Trimming took 4 bases from V and 6 from J; bases not matched to a gene: 5. CDR3 length equals 13 residues.

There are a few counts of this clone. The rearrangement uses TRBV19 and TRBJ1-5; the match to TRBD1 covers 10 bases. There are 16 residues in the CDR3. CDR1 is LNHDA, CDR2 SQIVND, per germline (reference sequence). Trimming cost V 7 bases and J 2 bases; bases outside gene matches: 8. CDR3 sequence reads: CASMPDRGRGNQPQHF. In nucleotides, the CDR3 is TGTGCCAGTATGCCTGACAGGGGGCGAGGCAATCAGCCCCAGCATTTT.

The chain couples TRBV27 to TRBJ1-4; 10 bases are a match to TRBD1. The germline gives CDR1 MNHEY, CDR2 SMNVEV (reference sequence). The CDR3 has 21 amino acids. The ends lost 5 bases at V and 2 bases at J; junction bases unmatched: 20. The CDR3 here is CASSTRDRDRGPRGTNEKLFF. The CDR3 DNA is TGTGCCAGCAGTACCCGAGACCGGGACAGGGGACCCCGTGGGACTAATGAAAAACTGTTTTTT.

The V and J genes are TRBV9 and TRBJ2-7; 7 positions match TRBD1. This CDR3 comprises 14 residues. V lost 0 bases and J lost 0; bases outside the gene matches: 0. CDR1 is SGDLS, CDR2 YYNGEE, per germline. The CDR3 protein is CASSVGDSSYEQYF. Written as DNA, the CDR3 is TGTGCCAGCAGCGTAGGGGACAGCTCCTACGAGCAGTACTTC.

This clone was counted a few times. The CDR3 loop is CASALVSFADEQFF. The CDR3, as DNA: TGTGCCAGCGCCCTTGTTAGTTTTGCCGATGAGCAGTTCTTC. This chain joins TRBV6-1 and TRBJ2-1; D is unresolved. V was cut by 8 bases and J by 8 bases, with 19 bases left in between. The germline gives CDR1 MNHNS, CDR2 SASEGT. The CDR3 runs to 14 residues.

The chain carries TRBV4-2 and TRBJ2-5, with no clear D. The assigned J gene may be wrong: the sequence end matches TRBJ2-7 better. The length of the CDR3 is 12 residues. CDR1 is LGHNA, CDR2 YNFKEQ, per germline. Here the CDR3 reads CASSQGGYEQYF. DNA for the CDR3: TGTGCCAGCAGCCAAGGAGGCTACGAGCAGTACTTC.

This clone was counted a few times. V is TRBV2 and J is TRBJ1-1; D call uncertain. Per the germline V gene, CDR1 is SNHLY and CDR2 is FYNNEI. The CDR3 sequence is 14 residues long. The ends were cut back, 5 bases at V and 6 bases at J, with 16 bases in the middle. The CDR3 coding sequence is TGTGCCAGCAGTTTCATTGGGCAGAGGGCTGAAGCTTTCTTT. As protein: CASSFIGQRAEAFF.

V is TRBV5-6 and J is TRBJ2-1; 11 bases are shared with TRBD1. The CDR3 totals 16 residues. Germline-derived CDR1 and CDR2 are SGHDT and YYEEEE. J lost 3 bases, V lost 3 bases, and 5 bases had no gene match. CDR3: CASSSTGTGGYNEQFF. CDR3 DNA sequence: TGTGCCAGCAGCTCTACCGGGACAGGGGGCTACAATGAGCAGTTCTTC.

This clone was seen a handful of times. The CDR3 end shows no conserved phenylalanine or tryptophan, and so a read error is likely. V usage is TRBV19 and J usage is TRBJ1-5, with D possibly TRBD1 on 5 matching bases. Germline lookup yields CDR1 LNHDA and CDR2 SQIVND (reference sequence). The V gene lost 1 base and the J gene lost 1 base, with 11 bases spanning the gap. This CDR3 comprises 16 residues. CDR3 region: CASSIGERGSNQPQHL. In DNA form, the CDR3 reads TGTGCCAGTAGTATAGGGGAACGGGGGAGCAATCAGCCCCAGCATCTT.

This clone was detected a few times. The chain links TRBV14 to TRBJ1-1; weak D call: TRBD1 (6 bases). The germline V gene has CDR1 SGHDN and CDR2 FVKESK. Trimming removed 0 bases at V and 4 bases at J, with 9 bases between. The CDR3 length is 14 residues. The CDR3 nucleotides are TGTGCCAGCAGCCAAGAGAGGGGGAGCACTGAAGCTTTCTTT. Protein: CASSQERGSTEAFF.

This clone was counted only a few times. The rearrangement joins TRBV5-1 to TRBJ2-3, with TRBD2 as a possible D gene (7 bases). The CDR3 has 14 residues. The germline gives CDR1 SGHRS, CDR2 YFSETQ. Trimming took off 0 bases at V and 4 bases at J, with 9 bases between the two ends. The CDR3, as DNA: TGCGCCAGCAGCTTGGAGGGGGGGTCAGATACGCAGTATTTT. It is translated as CASSLEGGSDTQYF.

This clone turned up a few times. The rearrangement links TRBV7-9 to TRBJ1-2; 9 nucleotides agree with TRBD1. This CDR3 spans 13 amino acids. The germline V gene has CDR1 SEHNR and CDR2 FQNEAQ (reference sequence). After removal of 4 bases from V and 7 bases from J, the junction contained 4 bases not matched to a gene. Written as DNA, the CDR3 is TGTGCCAGCAGCTGGGACAGGGAAGGTGGCTACACCTTC. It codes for CASSWDREGGYTF.

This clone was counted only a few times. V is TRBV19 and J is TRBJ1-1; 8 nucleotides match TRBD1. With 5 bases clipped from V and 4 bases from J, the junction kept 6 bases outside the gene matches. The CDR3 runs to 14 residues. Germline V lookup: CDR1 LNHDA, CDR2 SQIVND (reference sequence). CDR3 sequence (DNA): TGTGCCAGTAGTGGCACCACAGGGGGCACTGAAGCTTTCTTT. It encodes CASSGTTGGTEAFF.

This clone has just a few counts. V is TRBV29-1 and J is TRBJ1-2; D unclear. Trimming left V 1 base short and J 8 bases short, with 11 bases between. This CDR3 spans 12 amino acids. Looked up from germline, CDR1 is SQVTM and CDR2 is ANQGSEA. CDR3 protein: CSVEVPGLGYTF. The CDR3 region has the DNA TGCAGCGTTGAAGTCCCGGGGTTGGGCTACACCTTC. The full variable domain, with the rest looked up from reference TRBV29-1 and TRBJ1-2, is SAVISQKPSRDICQRGTSLTIQCQVDSQVTMMFWYRQQPGQSLTLIATANQGSEATYESGFVIDKFPISRPNLTFSTLTVSNMSPEDSSIYLCSVEVPGLGYTFGSGTRLTVV.

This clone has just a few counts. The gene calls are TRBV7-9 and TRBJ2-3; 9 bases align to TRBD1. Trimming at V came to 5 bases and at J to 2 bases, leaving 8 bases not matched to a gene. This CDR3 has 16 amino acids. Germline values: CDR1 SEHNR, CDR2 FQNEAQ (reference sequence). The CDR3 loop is CASSTRQGDNTDTQYF. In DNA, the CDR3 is TGTGCCAGCAGCACACGACAGGGGGACAACACAGATACGCAGTATTTT.

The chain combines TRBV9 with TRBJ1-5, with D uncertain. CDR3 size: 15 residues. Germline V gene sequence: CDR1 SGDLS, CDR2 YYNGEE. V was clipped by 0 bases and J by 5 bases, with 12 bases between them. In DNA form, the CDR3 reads TGTGCCAGCAGCGTAGATGGCCAGAAACATCAGCCCCAGCATTTT. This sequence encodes CASSVDGQKHQPQHF.

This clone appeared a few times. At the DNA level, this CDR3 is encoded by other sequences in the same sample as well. The CDR3 sequence is CASSLGLASSYEQYF. CDR3 DNA sequence: TGTGCCAGCAGCTTGGGACTAGCCAGCTCCTACGAGCAGTACTTC. The V gene is TRBV7-2, the J gene TRBJ2-7, with 9 bases aligning to TRBD2. Germline assignment: CDR1 SGHTA and CDR2 FQGNSA. J gave up 0 bases and V 3 bases, and 3 bases lay outside the gene matches. This CDR3 region has 15 residues. Looking up the rest from reference TRBV7-2 and TRBJ2-7 gives the full variable domain: GAGVSQSPSNKVTEKGKDVELRCDPISGHTALYWYRQSLGQGLEFLIYFQGNSAPDKSGLPSDRFSAERTGGSVSTLTIQRTQQEDSAVYLCASSLGLASSYEQYFGPGTRLTVT.

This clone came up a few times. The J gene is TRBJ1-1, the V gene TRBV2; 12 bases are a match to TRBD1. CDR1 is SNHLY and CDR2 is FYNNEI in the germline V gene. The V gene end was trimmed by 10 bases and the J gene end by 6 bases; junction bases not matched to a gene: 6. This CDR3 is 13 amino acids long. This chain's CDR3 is CANRDRGQAEAFF. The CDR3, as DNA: TGTGCCAACAGGGACAGGGGGCAGGCTGAAGCTTTCTTT.

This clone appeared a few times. In DNA form, the CDR3 reads TGTGCCAGCATCGGTACCGGGAATTCCTACGAGCAGTACTTC. Amino acids: CASIGTGNSYEQYF. The V call is TRBV27, the J call TRBJ2-7, with a possible D match to TRBD2 (5 bases). Germline-derived CDR1 and CDR2 are MNHEY and SMNVEV (reference sequence). The CDR3 has 14 amino acids. The ends were cut back, 7 bases at V and 1 base at J, with 14 bases in the middle.

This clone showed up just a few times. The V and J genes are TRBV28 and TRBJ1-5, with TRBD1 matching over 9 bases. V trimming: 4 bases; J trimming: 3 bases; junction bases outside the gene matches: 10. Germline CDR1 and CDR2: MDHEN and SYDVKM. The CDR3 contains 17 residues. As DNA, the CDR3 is TGTGCCAGCAGTTCCCCCCGGGACAGGGATAACAATCAGCCCCAGCATTTT. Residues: CASSSPRDRDNNQPQHF.

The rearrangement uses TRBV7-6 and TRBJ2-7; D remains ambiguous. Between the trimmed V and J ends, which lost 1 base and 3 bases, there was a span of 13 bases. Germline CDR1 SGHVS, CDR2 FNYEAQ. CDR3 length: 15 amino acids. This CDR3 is CASSLGAQAGYEQYF. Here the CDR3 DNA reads TGTGCCAGCAGCTTAGGGGCGCAGGCTGGCTACGAGCAGTACTTC.

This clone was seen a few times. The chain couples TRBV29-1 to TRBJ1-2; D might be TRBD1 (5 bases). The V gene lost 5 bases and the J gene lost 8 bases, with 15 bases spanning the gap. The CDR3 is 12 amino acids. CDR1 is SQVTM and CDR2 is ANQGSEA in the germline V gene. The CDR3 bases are TGCAGCGTTACGCAGGGTTTTCAGGGCTACACCTTC. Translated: CSVTQGFQGYTF.

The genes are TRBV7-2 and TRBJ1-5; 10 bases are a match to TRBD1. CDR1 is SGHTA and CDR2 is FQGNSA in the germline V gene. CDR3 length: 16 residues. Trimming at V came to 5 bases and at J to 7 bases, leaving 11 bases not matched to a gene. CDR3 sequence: CASSTTDRGGGQPQHF. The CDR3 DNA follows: TGTGCCAGCAGCACAACGGACAGGGGGGGAGGACAGCCCCAGCATTTT.